This TCR beta chain stems from a study of blood T cell repertoires in COVID-19. Study-level background: The study drew acute and convalescent COVID-19 samples from the United States, Italy and Spain. The cDNA or gDNA used as material had been derived from T cells, B-cell-depleted T cells, or PBMCs.

TCRdb's copy holds only in-frame clones and misses some; the assay was immunoSEQ multiplex PCR. Among 250,000 to 350,000 clones listed, around 90% were seen once. The CDR3 spans 18 residues. Per the germline V gene, CDR1 is MNHNY and CDR2 is SVGAGI (reference sequence). The J segment lost 3 bases and the V segment lost 5 bases, leaving 13 bases of the junction unmatched. The chain links TRBV6-6 to TRBJ2-3, with 11 bases fitting TRBD2. This clonotype was sampled from a woman aged 35 to 49 who had recovered from COVID-19. The sample taken for sequencing was peripheral blood. CDR3 in amino acids: CASSPTSGIGGRTDTQYF. In DNA, the CDR3 is TGTGCCAGCAGTCCGACTAGCGGGATCGGAGGGCGGACAGATACGCAGTATTTT.